The next 6 T cell receptor beta chains were all read from a single sample in a study of regulatory T cells in long-lasting Graves disease. Time point in this sample: persistent/refractory GD, antithyroid drugs over 5 years with positive TRAb. With RNA extracted from PBMCs as input, the TCR library was made. Assembly of TCR beta libraries relied on iRepertoire HTBI primers together with Arm-PCR of CDR3 regions. TCRdb re-called the multiplex PCR reads with MiXCR, one entry per CDR3 protein. The sample has 650,000 to 700,000 distinct CDR3 sequences; 30% are singletons. The source was peripheral blood mononuclear cells (PBMCs), collected when the disease was refractory, from a patient treated with antithyroid drugs. These receptors all stem from a female donor with Graves disease.

This sequence joins TRBV2 and TRBJ1-5, with D hard to call. The CDR3 sequence is 16 residues long. Germline values: CDR1 SNHLY, CDR2 FYNNEI. Between the trimmed V and J ends, which lost 4 bases and 1 base, there was a span of 14 bases. The CDR3: CASSGVGVVSNQPQHF. CDR3 sequence (DNA): TGTGCCAGCAGTGGCGTTGGGGTCGTGAGCAATCAGCCCCAGCATTTT.

The chain joins TRBV28 to TRBJ2-1; TRBD2 matches 10 bases. The CDR3 is 14 amino acids. CDR1 MDHEN and CDR2 SYDVKM come from the germline V gene. Unmatched junction bases numbered 5, after V lost 5 bases and J lost 7 bases. For the CDR3, the DNA is TGTGCCAGCAGTGTACTAGCGGGGAGGAATGAGCAGTTCTTC. Translating gives CASSVLAGRNEQFF.

The V call is TRBV29-1, the J call TRBJ1-4; 8 bases match TRBD1. Germline V lookup: CDR1 SQVTM, CDR2 ANQGSEA. J gave up 8 bases and V 6 bases, and 8 bases lay outside the gene matches. The CDR3 is 13 amino acids. The chain's CDR3 is CSVRRGRGEKLFF. The CDR3 nucleotides read TGCAGCGTGCGCAGGGGGCGAGGGGAAAAACTGTTTTTT.

Written as DNA, the CDR3 is TGTGCCATCAGTGAGTCTAGGGGTTTGGGTTCTTTCTTT. Its translation is CAISESRGLGSFF. The chain carries TRBV10-3 and TRBJ1-1, with a weak D call TRBD1 (5 bases). With 0 bases removed from V and 12 bases from J, the gap between germline ends came to 14 bases. This CDR3 has 13 residues. Germline values: CDR1 ENHRY, CDR2 SYGVKD.

This clonotype was picked up many times. The rearrangement uses TRBV11-2 and TRBJ1-2; D is unclear. V was clipped by 1 base and J by 4 bases, with 13 bases between them. The germline V gene encodes CDR1 SGHAT and CDR2 FQNNGV. The CDR3 length is 15 residues. CDR3 region: CASSLGTQVSYGYTF. DNA for the CDR3: TGTGCCAGCAGCTTAGGTACACAAGTTTCCTATGGCTACACCTTC. Filled out from reference TRBV11-2 and TRBJ1-2, the complete variable domain reads EAGVAQSPRYKIIEKRQSVAFWCNPISGHATLYWYQQILGQGPKLLIQFQNNGVVDDSQLPKDRFSAERLKGVDSTLKIQPAKLEDSAVYLCASSLGTQVSYGYTFGSGTRLTVV.

This clonotype turned up a few times. The V call is TRBV6-1, the J call TRBJ1-6, with 9 bases matching TRBD1. The length of the CDR3 is 13 residues. Germline CDR1 reads MNHNS; CDR2 reads SASEGT. V trimming: 7 bases; J trimming: 6 bases; junction bases outside the gene matches: 1. CDR3 nucleotide sequence: TGTGCCAGCATGGGACAGGGTAATTCACCCCTCCACTTT. This translates into CASMGQGNSPLHF.